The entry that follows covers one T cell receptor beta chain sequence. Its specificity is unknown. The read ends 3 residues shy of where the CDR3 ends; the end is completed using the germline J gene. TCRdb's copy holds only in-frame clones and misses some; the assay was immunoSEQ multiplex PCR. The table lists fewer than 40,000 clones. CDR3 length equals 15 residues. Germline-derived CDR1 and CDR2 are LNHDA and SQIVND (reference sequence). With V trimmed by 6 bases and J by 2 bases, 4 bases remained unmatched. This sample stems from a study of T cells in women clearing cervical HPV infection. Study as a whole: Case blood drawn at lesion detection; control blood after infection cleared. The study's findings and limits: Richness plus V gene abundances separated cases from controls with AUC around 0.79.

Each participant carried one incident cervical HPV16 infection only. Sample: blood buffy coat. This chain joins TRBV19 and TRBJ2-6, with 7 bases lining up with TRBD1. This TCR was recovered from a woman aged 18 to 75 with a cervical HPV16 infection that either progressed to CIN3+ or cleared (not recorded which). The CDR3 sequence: CASSDQGAGANVLTF. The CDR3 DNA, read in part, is TGTGCCAGTAGCGACCAGGGGGCTGGGGCCAACGTC.